The entry that follows covers one T cell receptor beta chain sequence. Its target is unknown. Regarding treatment: 19 received Ad26.COV2.S at low or high dose, single or two shots; 5 received placebo; per-sample allocation not given. Specimen acquisition occurred on day 63 following the initial vaccine or placebo injection. This sample was taken from a study of Ad26.COV2.S vaccination and SARS-CoV-2 variants. Across the study: Once, or twice with 56 days between doses, Ad26.COV2.S was given intramuscularly.

TCRdb's table, derived via immunoSEQ multiplex PCR, lists solely in-frame clones and lacks some. The sample comprises roughly 500,000 clones, 70% to 90% of which are singletons, and roughly 13% rests with the top ten. Study observations and caveats: Placebo and vaccine recipients had non-spike TCR breadth that was similar.

Germline V gives CDR1 KGHSH, CDR2 LQKENI. Trimming removed 6 bases at V and 7 bases at J, with 12 bases between. The CDR3 consists of 12 residues. The material sequenced was peripheral blood, taken in a trial of Ad26.COV2.S vaccine versus placebo. The chain couples TRBV18 to TRBJ1-1; a weak D match, TRBD1 (5 bases). This receptor was identified in a person between 18 and 60 years old who received the Ad26.COV2.S COVID-19 vaccine or a placebo. The CDR3 protein is CASSPGRGEAFF. The CDR3 DNA reads TGTGCCAGCTCCCCAGGGAGGGGTGAAGCTTTCTTT.